This T cell receptor beta chain was found in a study of blood T cell repertoires in COVID-19. Whole-study context: Spain, Italy and the United States supplied samples that represented acute and convalescent COVID-19.

Original processing notes: The assay estimated nucleated cells by amplifying reference gene primers. The repertoire was sequenced with immunoSEQ multiplex PCR; TCRdb's copy has only in-frame clones and lacks some. The DNA was the basis for D and trimming; V, J and clone size are from that table. The data hold 140,000 to 150,000 clones, with 80% observed a single time. With 5 bases clipped from V and 5 bases from J, the junction kept 7 bases outside the gene matches. This CDR3 has 15 residues. The V gene's germline CDR1 is KGHDR and CDR2 SFDVKD. This clonotype was obtained from a man aged 60 to 69 with active or convalescent COVID-19. The V gene is TRBV24-1, the J gene TRBJ2-5; TRBD1 aligns across 10 bases. The sequenced material came from peripheral blood. This chain's CDR3 is CATSAATGGAETQYF. In nucleotides, the CDR3 is TGTGCCACCAGTGCCGCGACAGGGGGCGCCGAGACCCAGTACTTC.